A single sample gave rise to the 18 T cell receptor beta chains below, sequenced in a study of response to subunit inactivated influenza vaccine. TCRdb recomputed calls from the RT-PCR reads with MiXCR, one row per CDR3 protein. The sample lists about 160,000 distinct CDR3 sequences; approximately 11% were seen once. The material sequenced was non-naive T cells sorted from PBMCs, taken 35 to 45 days after vaccination. Every receptor here comes from a man aged 50 to 60 who received an inactivated influenza vaccine.

This clonotype was counted ten times or more. This chain connects TRBV4-1 to TRBJ2-1, with TRBD2 matching 7 bases. The CDR3 is made up of 15 amino acids. Losses at the gene ends were 4 bases for V and 4 bases for J; bases not matched to a gene: 7. The germline V gene encodes CDR1 MGHRA and CDR2 YSYEKL. The CDR3: CASSLNWGGYNEQFF. The DNA for the CDR3 is TGCGCCAGCAGCCTAAACTGGGGGGGTTACAATGAGCAGTTCTTC.

This chain connects TRBV5-8 to TRBJ2-5; tentatively, D is TRBD1 or TRBD2 (6 bases each). CDR3 size: 15 residues. The germline gives CDR1 SGHTS, CDR2 YDEGEE. Trimming removed 4 bases from V and 6 bases from J, with 19 bases in between. DNA of the CDR3: TGTGCCAGCAGCCGCGGGACGGACAGAGCACAGACCCAGTACTTC. Translation gives CASSRGTDRAQTQYF. The entire variable domain, with the rest obtained from reference TRBV5-8 and TRBJ2-5, is as follows: EAGVTQSPTHLIKTRGQQATLRCSPISGHTSVYWYQQALGLGLQFLLWYDEGEERNRGNFPPRFSGRQFPNYSSELNVNALELEDSALYLCASSRGTDRAQTQYFGPGTRLLVL.

The J gene is TRBJ2-5, the V gene TRBV7-2, with a tentative D call TRBD2 (6 bases). V was pared by 7 bases and J by 5 bases, with 14 bases between. The CDR3 contains 13 residues. The germline CDR1 and CDR2 sequences are SGHTA and FQGNSA. The CDR3 protein is CASTGGLRETQYF. DNA of the CDR3: TGTGCCAGCACTGGGGGACTCCGGGAGACCCAGTACTTC.

The V and J genes are TRBV5-1 and TRBJ2-2, with D perhaps given as TRBD1 or TRBD2 (7 bases each). With 5 bases removed from V and 5 bases from J, the gap between germline ends came to 19 bases. The CDR3 extends over 16 amino acids. The germline V gene encodes CDR1 SGHRS and CDR2 YFSETQ. CDR3 region: CASRPSGGAQTGELFF. DNA of the CDR3: TGCGCCAGCAGACCCTCAGGGGGGGCACAAACCGGGGAGCTGTTTTTT.

This chain connects TRBV29-1 to TRBJ1-1; D remains ambiguous. This CDR3 contains 13 residues. Germline V gene sequence: CDR1 SQVTM, CDR2 ANQGSEA. Trimming removed 5 bases at V and 1 base at J, with 11 bases between. CDR3 bases: TGCAGCGTTATTAATTACAGGAACACTGAAGCTTTCTTT. This encodes CSVINYRNTEAFF. Using reference TRBV29-1 and TRBJ1-1 for the parts outside the CDR3, the full variable domain is SAVISQKPSRDICQRGTSLTIQCQVDSQVTMMFWYRQQPGQSLTLIATANQGSEATYESGFVIDKFPISRPNLTFSTLTVSNMSPEDSSIYLCSVINYRNTEAFFGQGTRLTVV.

This clonotype showed up many times. The V gene is TRBV5-5, the J gene TRBJ2-1, with unresolved D. Trimming took 0 bases from V and 6 from J, leaving 4 bases between them. Per the germline V gene, CDR1 is SGHKS and CDR2 is YYEKEE (reference sequence). CDR3 length: 12 amino acids. DNA of the CDR3: TGTGCCAGCAGCTTGGGGGTCAATGAGCAGTTCTTC. Its protein product is CASSLGVNEQFF.

This clonotype was observed many times. The J gene is TRBJ2-3, the V gene TRBV20-1; no firm D call. Germline lookup yields CDR1 DFQATT and CDR2 SNEGSKA (reference sequence). V lost 3 bases and J 0 bases, leaving 13 bases between the germline ends. The CDR3 runs 15 residues. CDR3 residues: CSASPFAGSTDTQYF. CDR3 in DNA: TGCAGTGCTAGCCCGTTCGCTGGGAGCACAGATACGCAGTATTTT.

The J gene is TRBJ1-1, the V gene TRBV7-2; D gene uncertain. From germline, CDR1 is SGHTA and CDR2 FQGNSA. The ends were cut back, 1 base at V and 2 bases at J, with 5 bases in the middle. The CDR3 loop spans 13 amino acids. The CDR3 region has the DNA TGTGCCAGCAGCTTAGTGACTAACACTGAAGCTTTCTTT. Translated, it gives CASSLVTNTEAFF.

This clonotype was observed a handful of times. The CDR3 sequence: CASSHGLPLGLADQGETQYF. CDR3 coding DNA: TGTGCCAGCAGCCATGGGCTCCCCTTGGGACTAGCAGACCAGGGGGAGACCCAGTACTTC. This chain uses TRBV4-2 with TRBJ2-5; TRBD2 matches at 9 bases. J gave up 5 bases and V 3 bases, and 22 bases lay outside the gene matches. Germline assignment: CDR1 LGHNA and CDR2 YNFKEQ. There are 20 residues in the CDR3.

This clonotype was counted many times. The V call is TRBV20-1, the J call TRBJ2-3; TRBD2 agrees at 12 bases. The CDR3 is 16 amino acids. Germline CDR1 and CDR2: DFQATT and SNEGSKA (reference sequence). V lost 4 bases and J lost 2; bases outside the gene matches: 7. The CDR3 reads CSAISPSGGDTDTQYF. The CDR3 DNA follows: TGCAGTGCTATATCCCCTAGCGGGGGGGACACAGATACGCAGTATTTT.

The rearrangement links TRBV4-3 to TRBJ1-2, with D possibly matching TRBD1 (5 bases). Deletions cut 0 bases from V and 5 bases from J, with 7 bases between. There are 13 residues in the CDR3. The germline CDR1 and CDR2 sequences are LGHNA and YSLEER. For the CDR3, the DNA is TGCGCCAGCAGCCAAGATACAGGATATGGCTACACCTTC. This gives the protein CASSQDTGYGYTF.

In this sample, this clonotype turned up a few times. V usage is TRBV20-1 and J usage is TRBJ1-4; D is possibly TRBD1 (5 bases). From germline, CDR1 is DFQATT and CDR2 SNEGSKA (reference sequence). The CDR3 is 14 residues long. The V gene lost 6 bases and the J gene lost 0 bases, with 11 bases spanning the gap. The CDR3 region is CSARELATNEKLFF. CDR3 bases: TGCAGTGCCAGGGAGCTTGCAACTAATGAAAAACTGTTTTTT.

The rearrangement joins TRBV4-2 to TRBJ2-1; D gene ambiguous. The germline V and J ends were trimmed by 4 bases and 8 bases, with 21 bases remaining between them. From germline, CDR1 is LGHNA and CDR2 YNFKEQ. This CDR3 region has 16 residues. The CDR3 spells CASSRTPGANFHEQFF. In DNA, the CDR3 is TGTGCCAGCAGCCGGACCCCTGGAGCTAATTTCCATGAGCAGTTCTTC.

This clonotype was recorded at least ten times. This sequence joins TRBV4-1 and TRBJ2-1; 10 nucleotides match TRBD2. CDR3 length: 15 residues. Trimming removed 1 base from V and 8 bases from J; junction bases left unmatched: 5. Per the germline V gene, CDR1 is MGHRA and CDR2 is YSYEKL. The CDR3 sequence is CASSQARLAGDEQFF. The CDR3 DNA reads TGCGCCAGCAGCCAAGCGCGGCTAGCGGGAGATGAGCAGTTCTTC.

This clonotype was recorded many times. The chain links TRBV7-2 to TRBJ2-1; D is perhaps TRBD1 (6 bases). Germline V gives CDR1 SGHTA, CDR2 FQGNSA. V was cut by 7 bases and J by 7 bases, with 17 bases left in between. This CDR3 spans 14 amino acids. CDR3 in amino acids: CASTPGGLGNEQFF. CDR3 nucleotides: TGTGCCAGCACCCCTGGGGGCTTGGGGAATGAGCAGTTCTTC.

Worth noting for this clonotype: One junction end disagrees with the germline gene, perhaps due to a read error. The chain carries TRBV9 and TRBJ2-7, with D perhaps TRBD1 (6 bases). CDR3 length: 15 residues. Germline assignment: CDR1 SGDLS and CDR2 YYNGEE. CDR3 protein: CASSAGHGEGYEQNF. The CDR3 coding sequence is TGTGCCAGCAGCGCGGGACACGGCGAGGGCTACGAGCAGAACTTC.

This clonotype was observed a few times. This sequence joins TRBV20-1 and TRBJ2-3, with 8 bases lining up with TRBD2. Germline-derived CDR1 and CDR2 are DFQATT and SNEGSKA (reference sequence). The V and J ends lost 7 bases and 4 bases, in that order; junction bases with no gene match: 13. There are 15 residues in the CDR3. CDR3 bases: TGCAGTGGAGGGGCGGGGGGCTCGAAGGCAGATACGCAGTATTTT. Residues: CSGGAGGSKADTQYF.

In its sample, this clonotype was seen a few times. V is TRBV10-3 and J is TRBJ2-7; 8 positions match TRBD1. The germline V gene encodes CDR1 ENHRY and CDR2 SYGVKD. The CDR3 covers 13 residues. J gave up 5 bases and V 5 bases, and 5 bases lay outside the gene matches. CDR3 sequence reads: CAISRQGNNEQYF. The CDR3 region has the DNA TGTGCCATCAGTAGACAGGGGAACAACGAGCAGTACTTC.